The present TCR beta chain was sequenced within a study of shared clonotypes between healthy human individuals. The CDR3 is made up of 14 amino acids. Between the trimmed V and J ends, which lost 6 bases and 0 bases, there was a span of 13 bases. Germline V lookup: CDR1 SGHNT, CDR2 YYREEE (reference sequence). TCRdb's copy holds only in-frame clones and misses some; the assay was immunoSEQ multiplex PCR. The sample consists of 1.5 million to 2.5 million clones, about 95% of them appearing once. Naive CD8 cells, CD45RO-negative and positively selected for CCR7, excluded terminally differentiated effector memory CD45RA+ cells.

The rearrangement links TRBV5-4 to TRBJ2-7, with D unresolved. The clonotype was recovered from a young man in good health. The material sequenced was naive CD8+ T cells sorted from blood. As DNA, the CDR3 is TGTGCCAGCACCCGGCCGGAGATCTCCTACGAGCAGTACTTC. Translated, it gives CASTRPEISYEQYF. The variable domain in full, completed from reference TRBV5-4 and TRBJ2-7, reads ETGVTQSPTHLIKTRGQQVTLRCSSQSGHNTVSWYQQALGQGPQFIFQYYREEENGRGNFPPRFSGLQFPNYSSELNVNALELDDSALYLCASTRPEISYEQYFGPGTRLTVT.